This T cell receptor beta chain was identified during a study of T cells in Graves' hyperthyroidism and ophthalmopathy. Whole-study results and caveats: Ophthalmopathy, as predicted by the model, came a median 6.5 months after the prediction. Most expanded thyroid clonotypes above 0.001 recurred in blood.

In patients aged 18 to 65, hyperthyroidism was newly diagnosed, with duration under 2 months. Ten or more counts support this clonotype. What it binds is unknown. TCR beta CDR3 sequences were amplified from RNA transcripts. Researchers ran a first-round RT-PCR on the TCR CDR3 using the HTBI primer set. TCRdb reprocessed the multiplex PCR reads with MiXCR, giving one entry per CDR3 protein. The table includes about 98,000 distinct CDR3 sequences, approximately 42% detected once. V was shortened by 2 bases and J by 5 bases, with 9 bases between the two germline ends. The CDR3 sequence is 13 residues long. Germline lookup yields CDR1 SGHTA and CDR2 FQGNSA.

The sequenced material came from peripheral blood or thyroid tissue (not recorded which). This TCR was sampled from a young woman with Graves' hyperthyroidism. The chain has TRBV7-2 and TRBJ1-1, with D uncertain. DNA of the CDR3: TGTGCCAGCAGCTTATTGGGGTTGACTGAAGCTTTCTTT. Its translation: CASSLLGLTEAFF.